This T cell receptor beta chain was found in a study of CXCR3 chemokines and chemotherapy response in bladder cancer (dated by TCRdb to between 2021 and 2024). In the study overall: Whether chemotherapy response in human bladder cancer was predicted by intratumoral CXCR3 chemokine system activity was examined in the study.

In this sample, this clonotype turned up many times. Its antigen is currently not known. No base-level quality is on record; no much larger clone is a single base apart. The library was made by PCR. The sequencer listed for this sample is Illumina HiSeq 2500. The public reads were reprocessed in TCRdb via fastp at Q25 and MiXCR, keeping in-frame beta chains. Duplicate CDR3 protein sequences are folded into a single record with the most common DNA and genes. This sample gives about 9,000 distinct CDR3 sequences in total; about 23% of them show up just once. The ten most abundant clones make up 8.8% of the sample. From its cysteine to its phenylalanine, the CDR3 spans 12 amino acids. Just the 36-base CDR3 DNA is kept, in frame starting at base 1. Per the germline V gene (reference sequence), MNHEY is the CDR1 and SMNVEV is the CDR2. Relative to germline, V is 5 bases shorter and J is 4 bases shorter, with 8 bases between their ends.

This chain is built from TRBV27 and TRBJ2-5, with no D gene named confidently. This specimen was acquired from a patient whose treatment included neoadjuvant chemotherapy. This sequence originates from a human donor with bladder cancer that did not respond to neoadjuvant chemotherapy. The CDR3 amino acid sequence is: CASSRWGETQYF. The bases read TGTGCCAGCAGTCGGTGGGGAGAGACCCAGTACTTC.